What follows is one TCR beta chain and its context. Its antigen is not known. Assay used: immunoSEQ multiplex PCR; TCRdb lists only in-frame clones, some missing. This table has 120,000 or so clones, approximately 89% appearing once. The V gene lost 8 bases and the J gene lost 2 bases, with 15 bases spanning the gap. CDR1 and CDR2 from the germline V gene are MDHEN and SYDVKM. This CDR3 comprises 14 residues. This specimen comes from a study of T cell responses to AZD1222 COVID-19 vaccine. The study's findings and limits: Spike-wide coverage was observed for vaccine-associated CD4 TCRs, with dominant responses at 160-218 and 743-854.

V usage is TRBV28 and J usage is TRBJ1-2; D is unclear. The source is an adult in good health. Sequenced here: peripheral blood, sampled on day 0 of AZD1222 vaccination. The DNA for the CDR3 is TGTGCCAGCCATACACCAGGACGGAACTATGGCTACACCTTC. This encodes CASHTPGRNYGYTF.